This T cell receptor beta chain is drawn from a study of T cell clonotyping in hematopoietic cell transplantation. Clones were read by immunoSEQ multiplex PCR, and TCRdb kept only the in-frame ones, dropping some. This table holds 27,000 or so clones, roughly 95% found once. CDR1 is LNHDA, CDR2 SQIVND, per germline (reference sequence). The CDR3 sequence is 14 residues long. V gave up 5 bases and J gave up 3 bases, with 11 bases separating them. Notes on the study in general: Pathologically expanded recipient clonotypes increased progressively from day 30 to day 180 as diversity fell. At the given depth, recipient repertoires were over 95% de novo clonotypes.

This clone appeared once. Its target is unknown. What was sequenced was peripheral blood mononuclear cells. The chain has TRBV19 and TRBJ1-5; D perhaps matches TRBD1 (6 bases). This sequence originates from a man in his fifties in good health. Some clones in this sample may be carry-over from other donors' samples. DNA for the CDR3: TGTGCCAGTAGTGTACAGGGTATCAATCAGCCCCAGCATTTT. Protein sequence: CASSVQGINQPQHF.